This record covers a single T cell receptor (beta chain). Its antigen is as yet unknown. The sample belongs to a study of cytomegalovirus exposure and HLA in healthy donors. Findings of the study overall: Later work found that TCR association rates differed between HLA loci; DRB1 had the most and HLA-C the fewest.

The PCR was carried out with 60 Vbeta primers and 13 Jbeta primers. The protocol was immunoSEQ multiplex PCR, while the TCRdb copy is restricted to in-frame clones and leaves out a portion. The repertoire includes about 160,000 clones, 82% of them detected once, and roughly a tenth sits in the top ten. Source material: PBMCs. The TCR originated in a man aged 50-60 years in good health and CMV-seropositive.

CDR3 sequence reads: CASRIATGGTQYF. The CDR3 DNA reads as TGTGCCAGCAGAATAGCCACCGGGGGGACCCAGTACTTC. The chain links TRBV27 to TRBJ2-5, with D possibly TRBD2 on 6 matching bases. Germline CDR1 and CDR2: MNHEY and SMNVEV (reference sequence). The CDR3 consists of 13 residues. The V end lost 6 bases, the J end lost 7 bases, and 15 bases lay between the germline ends.